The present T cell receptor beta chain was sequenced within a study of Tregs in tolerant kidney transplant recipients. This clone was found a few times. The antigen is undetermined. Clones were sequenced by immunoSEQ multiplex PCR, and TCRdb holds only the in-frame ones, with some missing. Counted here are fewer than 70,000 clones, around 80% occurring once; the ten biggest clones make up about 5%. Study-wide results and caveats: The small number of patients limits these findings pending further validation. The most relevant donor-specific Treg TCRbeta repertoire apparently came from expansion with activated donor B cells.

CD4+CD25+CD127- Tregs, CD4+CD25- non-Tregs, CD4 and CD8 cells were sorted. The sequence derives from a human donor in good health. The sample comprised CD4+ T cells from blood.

CDR3 loop: CASSPSTRIIFPDTQYF. The CDR3 DNA follows: TGTGCCAGCTCACCATCCACTAGAATAATTTTTCCAGATACGCAGTATTTT. The chain is built from TRBV18 and TRBJ2-3, with a tentative D call TRBD2 (5 bases). The CDR3 spans 17 residues. The ends were cut back, 2 bases at V and 4 bases at J, with 19 bases in the middle. The germline V gene has CDR1 KGHSH and CDR2 LQKENI.